The entry below describes one TCR beta chain. Antigen unknown. Time point indicated: week 23, last vaccination. Vaccinated patients received 300 ug of mutant IDH1 20-mer peptide per dose, with topical imiquimod. This record comes from a study of a mutant IDH1 vaccine in newly diagnosed glioma. Study-wide background: Those enrolled had earlier been treated with radiotherapy, temozolomide, or both, mostly both.

Using immunoSEQ multiplex PCR, the repertoire was profiled, and TCRdb retains in-frame clones only, with some absent. The sample consists of 25,000 to 30,000 clones, 65% to 85% of them appearing once. Germline CDR1 and CDR2: SGHNT and YYREEE (reference sequence). This CDR3 has 15 residues. The J segment lost 9 bases and the V segment lost 2 bases, leaving 8 bases of the junction unmatched. The chain combines TRBV5-4 with TRBJ2-2; 9 bases agree with TRBD2. This receptor was taken from a woman between 18 and 29 years old with glioma. The sample in question was PBMCs, obtained from a glioma patient whose treatment included an IDH1 peptide vaccine. CDR3 nucleotide sequence: TGTGCCAGCAGCTTTAGCGGGAGCGCCGCCAGGGAGCTGTTTTTT. It translates to CASSFSGSAARELFF.